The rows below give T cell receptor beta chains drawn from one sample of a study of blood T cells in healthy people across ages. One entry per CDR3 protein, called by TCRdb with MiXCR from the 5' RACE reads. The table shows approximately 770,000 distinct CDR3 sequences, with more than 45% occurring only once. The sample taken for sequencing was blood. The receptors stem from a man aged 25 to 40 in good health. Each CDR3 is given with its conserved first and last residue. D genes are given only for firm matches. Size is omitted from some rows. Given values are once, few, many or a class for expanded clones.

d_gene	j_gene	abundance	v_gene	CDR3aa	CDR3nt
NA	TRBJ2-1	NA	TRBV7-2	CASSLALSQWEQFF	TGTGCCAGCAGCTTAGCGCTTAGTCAATGGGAGCAGTTCTTC
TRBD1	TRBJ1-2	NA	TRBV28	CVSSTYGDRHGYTF	TGTGTCAGCAGCACCTATGGGGACAGGCATGGCTACACCTTC
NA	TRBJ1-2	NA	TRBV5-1	CASSTQQGAYGYTF	TGCGCCAGCAGCACCCAACAGGGCGCCTATGGCTACACCTTC
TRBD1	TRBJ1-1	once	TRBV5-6	CASSGQTRDRIRGTEAFF	TGTGCCAGCAGCGGACAGACCCGGGACAGAATTCGGGGGACTGAAGCTTTCTTT
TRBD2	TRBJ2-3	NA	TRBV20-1	CSASKPSGSQDTQYF	TGCAGTGCTAGTAAACCTAGCGGGAGTCAAGATACGCAGTATTTT
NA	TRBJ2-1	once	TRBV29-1	CSGVIYNEQFF	TGCAGCGGGGTCATCTACAATGAGCAGTTCTTC
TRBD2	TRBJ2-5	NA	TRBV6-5	CASSKGLAGEETQYF	TGTGCCAGCAGTAAGGGACTAGCTGGTGAGGAGACCCAGTACTTC
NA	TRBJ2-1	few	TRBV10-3	CAIHQSLAGYNEQFF	TGTGCCATCCACCAGTCTCTAGCCGGCTACAATGAGCAGTTCTTC
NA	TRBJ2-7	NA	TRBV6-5	CASSYRREQYF	TGTGCCAGCAGTTACAGGAGAGAGCAGTACTTC
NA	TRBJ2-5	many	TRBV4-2	CASSQPQGFGETQYF	TGTGCCAGCAGCCAGCCACAGGGCTTTGGGGAGACCCAGTACTTC
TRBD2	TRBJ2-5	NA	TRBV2	CASSKGLAETQYF	TGTGCCAGCAGTAAGGGACTAGCGGAGACCCAGTACTTC
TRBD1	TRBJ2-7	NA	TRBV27	CASSLGQGGSSYEQYF	TGTGCCAGCAGTTTGGGACAGGGTGGGAGCTCCTACGAGCAGTACTTC
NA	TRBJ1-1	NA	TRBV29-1	CSVMTANTEAFF	TGCAGCGTAATGACAGCGAACACTGAAGCTTTCTTT
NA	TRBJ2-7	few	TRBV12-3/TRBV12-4	CASSAVGRVRSAFYEQYF	TGTGCCAGCAGTGCGGTCGGGAGAGTCAGGTCCGCCTTTTACGAGCAGTACTTC
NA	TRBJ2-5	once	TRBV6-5	CASRSPYGTQYF	TGTGCCAGCAGAAGTCCTTATGGGACCCAGTACTTC
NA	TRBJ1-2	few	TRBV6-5	CASRTPQEKYGYTF	TGTGCCAGCAGGACCCCTCAGGAAAAATATGGCTACACCTTC
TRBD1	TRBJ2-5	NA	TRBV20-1	CSAKGQGLIRGAVETQYF	TGCAGTGCTAAGGGACAGGGACTTATTCGGGGGGCGGTAGAGACCCAGTACTTC
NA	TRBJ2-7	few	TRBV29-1	CSVEDWGTESYEQYF	TGCAGCGTTGAAGATTGGGGGACGGAATCCTACGAGCAGTACTTC
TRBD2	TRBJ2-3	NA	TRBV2	CASNPGLAPDTQYF	TGTGCCAGCAACCCGGGACTAGCTCCAGATACGCAGTATTTT
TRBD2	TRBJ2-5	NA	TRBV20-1	CSAILLSGGAQYF	TGCAGTGCCATACTACTATCTGGGGGGGCCCAGTACTTC
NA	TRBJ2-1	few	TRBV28	CASSSLYEQFF	TGTGCCAGCAGTTCTCTCTATGAGCAGTTCTTC
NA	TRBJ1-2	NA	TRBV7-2	CASSLSRDFAGYTF	TGTGCCAGCAGCCTAAGCCGGGACTTCGCTGGCTACACCTTC
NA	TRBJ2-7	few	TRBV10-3	CAISESTGNEQYF	TGTGCCATCAGTGAGTCGACGGGTAACGAGCAGTACTTC
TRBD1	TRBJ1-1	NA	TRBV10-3	CATLSGQGAEAFF	TGTGCCACCCTGTCGGGACAGGGCGCTGAAGCTTTCTTT
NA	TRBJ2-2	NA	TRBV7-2	CASRLLYPGELFF	TGTGCCAGCAGACTCCTTTACCCCGGGGAGCTGTTTTTT
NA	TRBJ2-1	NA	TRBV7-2	CASSSRTTSRSYNEQFF	TGTGCCAGCAGCTCCAGAACGACTAGTCGGTCCTACAATGAGCAGTTCTTC
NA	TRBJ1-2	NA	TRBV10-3	CAIMKNNYGYTF	TGTGCCATCATGAAGAATAACTATGGCTACACCTTC
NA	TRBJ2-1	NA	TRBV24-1	CAASESGSSYNEQFF	TGTGCCGCCAGTGAGTCGGGGAGCTCCTACAATGAGCAGTTCTTC
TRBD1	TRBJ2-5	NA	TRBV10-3	CAISDVAGGLETQYF	TGTGCCATCAGTGACGTGGCAGGGGGCCTGGAGACCCAGTACTTC
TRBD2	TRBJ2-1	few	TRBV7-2	CASSSGLAGLYNEQFF	TGTGCCAGCAGCTCCGGACTAGCGGGACTCTACAATGAGCAGTTCTTC
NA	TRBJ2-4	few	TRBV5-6	CASSLPSRDGRGIQYF	TGTGCCAGCAGCTTGCCCTCAAGAGACGGACGAGGCATTCAGTACTTC
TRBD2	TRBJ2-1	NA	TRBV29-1	CSADGGLAKYNEQFF	TGCAGCGCCGACGGGGGACTAGCGAAGTACAATGAGCAGTTCTTC
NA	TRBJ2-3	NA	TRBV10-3	CAISADRTDTQYF	TGTGCCATCAGTGCCGACAGGACAGATACGCAGTATTTT
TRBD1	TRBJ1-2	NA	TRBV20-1	CSAAWTGSYLGDYGYTF	TGCAGTGCCGCGTGGACAGGGTCTTATCTCGGTGACTATGGCTACACCTTC
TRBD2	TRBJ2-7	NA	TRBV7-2	CASSLAAGEGEQYF	TGTGCCAGCAGCTTGGCAGCGGGAGAGGGCGAGCAGTACTTC
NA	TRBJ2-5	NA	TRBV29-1	CSVGRQETQYF	TGCAGCGTTGGCAGGCAAGAGACCCAGTACTTC
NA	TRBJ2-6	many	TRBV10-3	CAISDPSGANVLTF	TGTGCCATCAGTGATCCCTCTGGGGCCAACGTCCTGACTTTC
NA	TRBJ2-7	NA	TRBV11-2	CASSGHPGDGSYEQYF	TGTGCCAGCAGCGGACATCCGGGGGACGGAAGCTACGAGCAGTACTTC
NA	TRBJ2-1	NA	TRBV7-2	CASSLMGGADNEQFF	TGTGCCAGCAGCTTAATGGGGGGCGCCGACAATGAGCAGTTCTTC
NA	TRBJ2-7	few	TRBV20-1	CSARATTGAYEQYF	TGCAGTGCTAGAGCCACCACGGGGGCCTACGAGCAGTACTTC
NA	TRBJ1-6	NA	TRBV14	CASSKGVSRSPLHF	TGTGCCAGCTCGAAAGGAGTATCACGTTCACCCCTCCACTTT
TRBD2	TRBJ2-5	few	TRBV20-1	CSALLAGGETQYF	TGCAGTGCCCTCCTCGCGGGGGGAGAGACCCAGTACTTC
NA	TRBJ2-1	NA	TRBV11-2	CASSTREQFF	TGTGCCAGCAGTACGCGGGAGCAGTTCTTC
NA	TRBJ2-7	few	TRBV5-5	CASTLSDRGLGPHEQYF	TGTGCCAGCACCCTTTCCGATCGGGGATTGGGTCCCCACGAGCAGTACTTC
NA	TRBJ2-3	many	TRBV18	CASSLGTDQAGTDTQYF	TGTGCCAGCTCACTCGGGACCGACCAAGCCGGCACAGATACGCAGTATTTT